These 25 T cell receptor beta chains came from one sample sequenced in a study of T cell responses to AZD1222 COVID-19 vaccine. TCRdb keeps only in-frame clones here, not all; method: immunoSEQ multiplex PCR. The top ten clones hold 4.4% of a sample with roughly 120,000 clones, around 85% of them seen once. The starting material was peripheral blood, obtained 28 days after the second AZD1222 dose. The receptors shown here come from an adult who received the AZD1222 COVID-19 vaccine.

Details on this clone: The same CDR3 can be traced to other DNA sequences in this sample. This sequence joins TRBV19 and TRBJ1-4; D is undetermined. Germline CDR1 reads LNHDA; CDR2 reads SQIVND (reference sequence). This CDR3 spans 12 amino acids. V lost 2 bases and J 7 bases, leaving 5 bases between the germline ends. The CDR3: CASSIRGEKLFF. CDR3 sequence (DNA): TGTGCCAGTAGTATACGGGGTGAAAAACTGTTTTTT.

This chain connects TRBV29-1 to TRBJ2-7; D is undetermined. Trimming took off 3 bases at V and 4 bases at J, with 13 bases between the two ends. Germline V gene sequence: CDR1 SQVTM, CDR2 ANQGSEA. This CDR3 is 13 amino acids long. CDR3 in amino acids: CSVDLGSGYEQYF. DNA of the CDR3: TGCAGCGTTGACTTGGGGTCTGGTTACGAGCAGTACTTC.

This chain uses TRBV11-2 with TRBJ1-5; no definite D call. V dropped 0 bases and J dropped 7 bases, with 7 bases sitting between them. Germline V CDR1 and CDR2: SGHAT, FQNNGV. This CDR3 spans 13 amino acids. As DNA, the CDR3 is TGTGCCAGCAGCTTAGATTTCGGACAGCCCCAGCATTTT. As protein: CASSLDFGQPQHF.

This chain connects TRBV5-1 to TRBJ1-1, with unresolved D. Trimming stripped 2 bases from V and 3 bases from J, with 8 bases between. CDR1 is SGHRS, CDR2 YFSETQ, per germline. This CDR3 has 13 amino acids. Here the CDR3 DNA reads TGCGCCAGCAGCTTTCCAGGATACACTGAAGCTTTCTTT. Protein: CASSFPGYTEAFF.

This chain uses TRBV19 with TRBJ2-1, with 7 bases identical to TRBD2. CDR3 size: 15 residues. CDR1 LNHDA and CDR2 SQIVND come from the germline V gene (reference sequence). V lost 6 bases to trimming and J lost 13 bases; unmatched junction nucleotides: 18. This CDR3 reads CASRTAGTTGLEQFF. CDR3 in DNA: TGTGCCAGTAGAACCGCCGGGACTACCGGACTAGAACAGTTCTTC. Complete variable domain (other parts from reference TRBV19 and TRBJ2-1): DGGITQSPKYLFRKEGQNVTLSCEQNLNHDAMYWYRQDPGQGLRLIYYSQIVNDFQKGDIAEGYSVSREKKESFPLTVTSAQKNPTAFYLCASRTAGTTGLEQFFGPGTRLTVL.

The chain links TRBV27 to TRBJ2-7, with 12 bases lining up with TRBD2. The CDR3 length is 18 residues. Germline assignment: CDR1 MNHEY and CDR2 SMNVEV (reference sequence). The junction had 8 bases not matched to a gene; V was cut back by 2 bases and J by 0 bases. In nucleotides, the CDR3 is TGTGCCAGCAGTTTAGGCCTAGCGGGGGGGACCCGCTCCTACGAGCAGTACTTC. This encodes CASSLGLAGGTRSYEQYF.

This chain joins TRBV6-6 and TRBJ1-2; TRBD1 aligns across 10 bases. The CDR3 consists of 16 residues. Trimming removed 6 bases from V and 0 bases from J; junction bases left unmatched: 7. Germline CDR1 and CDR2: MNHNY and SVGAGI (reference sequence). The CDR3 loop reads CASSPGTGAANYGYTF. As DNA, the CDR3 is TGTGCCAGCAGCCCCGGGACAGGGGCTGCTAACTATGGCTACACCTTC.

CDR3 coding DNA: TGTGCCAGCAGTGCCCCGACCGGGACCGGGGGATCACCCCTCCACTTT. Translating gives CASSAPTGTGGSPLHF. The genes are TRBV27 and TRBJ1-6; maybe TRBD1 (5 bases). The germline V gene encodes CDR1 MNHEY and CDR2 SMNVEV (reference sequence). This CDR3 is built from 16 residues. V dropped 5 bases and J dropped 10 bases, with 21 bases sitting between them.

V and J are TRBV9 and TRBJ2-7; D possibly corresponds to TRBD1 (6 bases). The CDR3 has 13 amino acids. Deletions cut 3 bases from V and 4 bases from J, with 11 bases between. Looked up from germline, CDR1 is SGDLS and CDR2 is YYNGEE. The CDR3 reads CASSGTDKYEQYF. In DNA, the CDR3 is TGTGCCAGCAGCGGGACAGATAAATACGAGCAGTACTTC.

This chain uses TRBV12-5 with TRBJ2-2; D remains ambiguous. The CDR3 loop spans 14 amino acids. Germline lookup yields CDR1 LGHNT and CDR2 FRNRAP. V lost 1 base and J 7 bases, leaving 10 bases between the germline ends. The CDR3 reads CASGLELQIGELFF. CDR3 nucleotides: TGTGCTAGTGGTTTGGAACTCCAGATCGGGGAGCTGTTTTTT.

This chain links TRBV11-3 with TRBJ2-2, with D perhaps matching TRBD1 (6 bases). Germline V gives CDR1 SGHNT, CDR2 YENEEA. Trimming took 5 bases from V and 4 from J, leaving 14 bases between them. CDR3 length equals 15 residues. DNA of the CDR3: TGTGCCAGCAGCCCCCGACAGGAGAGCACCGGGGAGCTGTTTTTT. Its protein product is CASSPRQESTGELFF.

The chain carries TRBV28 and TRBJ1-1, with TRBD1 matching 8 bases. Trimming took 4 bases from V and 7 from J; bases not matched to a gene: 8. The V gene's germline CDR1 is MDHEN and CDR2 SYDVKM. The CDR3 is 14 amino acids. CDR3 protein: CASSSPRGRDEAFF. The CDR3 bases are TGTGCCAGCAGTTCCCCCAGGGGGCGCGATGAAGCTTTCTTT.

The chain is built from TRBV6-1 and TRBJ2-7, with D hard to call. The CDR3 runs 15 residues. V shed 1 base and J shed 0 bases, with 10 bases lying between them. Germline V gene sequence: CDR1 MNHNS, CDR2 SASEGT. CDR3 in amino acids: CASSEGTFSSYEQYF. The CDR3 region has the DNA TGTGCCAGCAGTGAAGGGACCTTCAGCTCCTACGAGCAGTACTTC.

This chain links TRBV6-2 or TRBV6-3 with TRBJ1-2; no firm D call. CDR3 length: 15 amino acids. Trimming pared 0 bases from V and 4 bases from J, leaving 12 bases between. Germline V gene data show CDR1 as MNHEY and CDR2 as SVGEGT. The CDR3 loop is CASSYSPDTVYGYTF. CDR3 DNA sequence: TGTGCCAGCAGTTACTCGCCCGACACGGTCTATGGCTACACCTTC.

The chain carries TRBV7-3 and TRBJ2-1; unclear D gene. Per germline, CDR1 SGHTA and CDR2 FQGTGA. CDR3 size: 13 residues. The V end lost 2 bases, the J end lost 0 bases, and 2 bases lay between the germline ends. This CDR3 is CASSLVSYNEQFF. In DNA, the CDR3 is TGTGCCAGCAGCTTAGTCTCCTACAATGAGCAGTTCTTC.

CDR3 protein: CASSPGRFEQYF. The CDR3 DNA is TGTGCCAGCAGTCCGGGACGGTTCGAGCAGTACTTC. This chain joins TRBV2 and TRBJ2-7; either TRBD1 or TRBD2 may supply D (5 bases each). Germline lookup yields CDR1 SNHLY and CDR2 FYNNEI. This CDR3 has 12 residues. Trimming left V 5 bases short and J 6 bases short, with 11 bases between.

The CDR3: CASEKQGATYEQYF. The CDR3 nucleotides read TGTGCCAGCGAAAAACAGGGGGCGACCTACGAGCAGTACTTC. V is TRBV10-3 and J is TRBJ2-7; 9 bases map to TRBD1. The CDR3 has 14 amino acids. CDR1 and CDR2 from the germline V gene are ENHRY and SYGVKD. The junction had 9 bases not matched to a gene; V was cut back by 10 bases and J by 2 bases.

The chain links TRBV30 to TRBJ2-5; D gene unclear. The CDR3 has 13 residues. The germline V gene has CDR1 GTSNPN and CDR2 SVGIG (reference sequence). Trimming left V 5 bases short and J 5 bases short, with 15 bases between. CDR3 sequence (DNA): TGTGCCTGGGCGGTAGGGCTTCTGGAGACCCAGTACTTC. Protein product: CAWAVGLLETQYF.

This sequence joins TRBV7-2 and TRBJ1-4, with no clear D. The germline V and J ends were trimmed by 8 bases and 7 bases, with 14 bases remaining between them. Germline V CDR1 and CDR2: SGHTA, FQGNSA. There are 13 residues in the CDR3. CDR3 region: CASQPGWGEKLFF. The CDR3 coding sequence is TGTGCCAGCCAACCCGGGTGGGGTGAAAAACTGTTTTTT.

The chain uses TRBV10-1 and TRBJ1-1; 10 nucleotides align to TRBD1. Germline V gene lookup returns CDR1 WNHNN and CDR2 SYGVQD (reference sequence). The CDR3 consists of 17 residues. The ends lost 6 bases at V and 1 base at J; junction bases unmatched: 11. CDR3 nucleotide sequence: TGCGCCAGCAGGGACCGGGACAGGGGATGGGCGAACACTGAAGCTTTCTTT. The encoded protein is CASRDRDRGWANTEAFF.

The chain couples TRBV7-9 to TRBJ1-1; D uncertain. Germline CDR1 SEHNR, CDR2 FQNEAQ (reference sequence). The CDR3 has 14 residues. The V end was cut by 3 bases, the J end by 2 bases, with 10 bases between. The CDR3 loop reads CASSFAGANTEAFF. The CDR3 DNA reads as TGTGCCAGCAGCTTCGCAGGAGCCAACACTGAAGCTTTCTTT.

V and J are TRBV28 and TRBJ1-1; D gene ambiguous. In germline, CDR1 is MDHEN, CDR2 SYDVKM. This CDR3 spans 13 amino acids. V lost 4 bases, J lost 5 bases, and 11 bases lay in between. The CDR3 sequence: CASSYGSGTEAFF. The CDR3 coding sequence is TGTGCCAGCAGTTACGGGAGTGGGACTGAAGCTTTCTTT. The full variable domain, rest sourced from reference TRBV28 and TRBJ1-1, is DVKVTQSSRYLVKRTGEKVFLECVQDMDHENMFWYRQDPGLGLRLIYFSYDVKMKEKGDIPEGYSVSREKKERFSLILESASTNQTSMYLCASSYGSGTEAFFGQGTRLTVV.

The chain recombines TRBV11-2 with TRBJ2-3; D is unclear. Deletions cut 4 bases from V and 3 bases from J, with 17 bases between. Germline V gene lookup returns CDR1 SGHAT and CDR2 FQNNGV. This CDR3 has 16 amino acids. CDR3 amino acids: CASSSPLTGETDTQYF. The CDR3 DNA follows: TGTGCCAGCAGCTCGCCTCTTACGGGTGAAACAGATACGCAGTATTTT.

This clone showed up just a few times. This rearrangement joins TRBV2 to TRBJ2-5; TRBD2 matches at 9 bases. With V trimmed by 5 bases and J by 5 bases, 9 bases remained unmatched. This CDR3 spans 15 amino acids. Per the germline V gene, CDR1 is SNHLY and CDR2 is FYNNEI. CDR3 in amino acids: CASSQLTSGRETQYF. For the CDR3, the DNA is TGTGCCAGCAGTCAATTGACTAGCGGTAGGGAGACCCAGTACTTC.

The chain couples TRBV11-2 to TRBJ2-1; D gene unclear. This CDR3 has 14 amino acids. V lost 3 bases to trimming and J lost 1 base, with 7 bases between them. The germline gives CDR1 SGHAT, CDR2 FQNNGV. CDR3 residues: CASSLGFSYNEQFF. In nucleotides, the CDR3 is TGTGCCAGCAGCTTGGGCTTTTCCTACAATGAGCAGTTCTTC.